This section outlines one TCR beta chain sequence together with its context. TCRdb keeps only in-frame clones here, not all; method: immunoSEQ multiplex PCR. The repertoire has over 70,000 clones, 85% of them found once; the top ten carry roughly 9.7%. V was clipped by 5 bases and J by 8 bases; unmatched bases: 20. Germline loops: CDR1 SEHNR, CDR2 FQNEAQ (reference sequence). CDR3 size: 18 residues. The sample is drawn from a study of blood T cell repertoires in COVID-19. Patients of the Seattle cohort, enrolled during active infection, were followed longitudinally. This clonotype originated in a man between 60 and 70 years old with COVID-19, enrolled during active disease. The material sequenced was peripheral blood. This chain links TRBV7-9 with TRBJ2-1, with TRBD2 identical over 8 bases. The CDR3 DNA reads TGTGCCAGCAGCCTCCCCCGGGCGCTGGCGGGAGGAAGGGATGAGCAGTTCTTC. Encoded protein: CASSLPRALAGGRDEQFF.